The text below deals with one TCR beta chain. No antigen is known for it. The CDR3 goes on 3 residues after the read ends, and that part is filled in from the germline J gene. The germline CDR1 and CDR2 sequences are LNHDA and SQIVND (reference sequence). CDR3 length: 13 residues. This sample was included in a study of T cells in women clearing cervical HPV infection. At the level of the study: Case blood was drawn when the lesion was first found; control blood after infection became undetectable. Case blood was drawn a median roughly 160 days after lesion detection.

The repertoire was sequenced with immunoSEQ multiplex PCR; TCRdb's copy has only in-frame clones and lacks some. The repertoire table contains approximately 33,000 clones. Study observations and caveats: TRBV6-7 relative abundance averaged approximately 0.11% in cases and approximately 0.15% in controls.

This sequence joins TRBV19 and TRBJ2-4; perhaps TRBD1 as D (5 bases). The sequence was obtained from a woman between 18 and 70 years old with a cervical HPV16 infection that either progressed to CIN3+ or cleared (not recorded which). The sequenced material came from blood buffy coat. Incomplete CDR3 DNA: TGTGCCAGTAGTCTTGACAGTGCTGAGACT. It yields the protein CASSLDSAET. The full CDR3 sequence reads CASSLDSAETQYF.